The next 10 T cell receptor beta chains were all read from a single sample in a study of shared clonotypes between healthy human individuals. TCRdb keeps only in-frame clones here, not all; method: immunoSEQ multiplex PCR. This sample has about 1 million clones, with about 76% found just once. Sequencing was done on a sample of memory CD4+ T cells sorted from blood. Subset denoted: CD45RA-negative fraction. Source of these receptors: a young man in good health.

This clone appeared once. The chain has TRBV5-6 and TRBJ2-7; TRBD1 agrees at 7 bases. Germline loops: CDR1 SGHDT, CDR2 YYEEEE. The CDR3 totals 14 residues. Trimming at V came to 0 bases and at J to 5 bases, leaving 5 bases not matched to a gene. CDR3 DNA: TGTGCCAGCAGCTTGGATGACAGGGCCCACGAGCAGTACTTC. Translation gives CASSLDDRAHEQYF.

The chain links TRBV7-3 to TRBJ2-3, with D unclear. Per germline, CDR1 SGHTA and CDR2 FQGTGA. The CDR3 has 14 amino acids. V lost 5 bases, J lost 0 bases, and 9 bases lay in between. The CDR3 loop is CASSPSISTDTQYF. The CDR3 DNA is TGTGCCAGCAGCCCATCGATAAGCACAGATACGCAGTATTTT. The entire variable domain, with the rest obtained from reference TRBV7-3 and TRBJ2-3, is as follows: GAGVSQTPSNKVTEKGKYVELRCDPISGHTALYWYRQSLGQGPEFLIYFQGTGAADDSGLPNDRFFAVRPEGSVSTLKIQRTERGDSAVYLCASSPSISTDTQYFGPGTRLTVL.

The CDR3 coding sequence is TGCGCCAGCAGCTTGATGGGACTAGCGGCCACAGATACGCAGTATTTT. Residues: CASSLMGLAATDTQYF. V usage is TRBV5-1 and J usage is TRBJ2-3; 11 nucleotides line up with TRBD2. V lost 1 base and J lost 2; bases outside the gene matches: 3. This CDR3 has 16 residues. Germline CDR1 is SGHRS and CDR2 is YFSETQ.

The gene calls are TRBV7-2 and TRBJ2-2; 7 positions agree with TRBD1. Germline V lookup: CDR1 SGHTA, CDR2 FQGNSA. V gave up 1 base and J gave up 5 bases; unmatched junction bases: 7. The CDR3 runs to 16 residues. CDR3 sequence reads: CASSLVQGITTGELFF. The CDR3 DNA follows: TGTGCCAGCAGCTTAGTACAGGGGATAACGACCGGGGAGCTGTTTTTT.

The chain uses TRBV10-3 and TRBJ2-3; D gene unclear. The germline V gene has CDR1 ENHRY and CDR2 SYGVKD. Trimming cost V 2 bases and J 2 bases, with 8 bases left between them. The length of the CDR3 is 14 residues. The CDR3 coding sequence is TGTGCCATCAGTGAGGGGCAGGTCACAGATACGCAGTATTTT. Amino acid sequence: CAISEGQVTDTQYF.

The rearrangement uses TRBV11-2 and TRBJ2-7; D may be TRBD2 (7 bases). The CDR3 extends over 15 amino acids. The germline V gene has CDR1 SGHAT and CDR2 FQNNGV. Trimming pared 0 bases from V and 3 bases from J, leaving 12 bases between. CDR3 amino acids: CASSLDPGGLYEQYF. CDR3 coding DNA: TGTGCCAGCAGCTTAGATCCGGGGGGCCTCTACGAGCAGTACTTC.

The chain carries TRBV11-2 and TRBJ1-3; D unclear. Between the trimmed V and J ends, which lost 4 bases and 0 bases, there was a span of 13 bases. The CDR3 has 16 residues. CDR1 SGHAT and CDR2 FQNNGV come from the germline V gene. The CDR3 DNA sequence: TGTGCCAGCAGCTCACGGGTCCCTAACTCTGGAAACACCATATATTTT. Translated, it gives CASSSRVPNSGNTIYF.

The rearrangement uses TRBV7-9 and TRBJ2-7, with D possibly matching TRBD2 (7 bases). Per germline, CDR1 SEHNR and CDR2 FQNEAQ (reference sequence). Trimming pared 1 base from V and 4 bases from J, leaving 14 bases between. The CDR3 is 15 amino acids. DNA for the CDR3: TGTGCCAGCAGCTTAGAGGGGGGGCCATCATACGAGCAGTACTTC. Translated: CASSLEGGPSYEQYF.

The rearrangement joins TRBV2 to TRBJ1-6; D is uncertain. The CDR3 is 16 amino acids. V lost 3 bases, J lost 0 bases, and 9 bases lay in between. Germline V gene data show CDR1 as SNHLY and CDR2 as FYNNEI. The CDR3 spells CASSDEGGSYNSPLHF. In nucleotides, the CDR3 is TGTGCCAGCAGTGACGAGGGAGGCTCCTATAATTCACCCCTCCACTTT.

The chain recombines TRBV7-9 with TRBJ2-5; 7 nucleotides agree with TRBD2. Germline V gene data show CDR1 as SEHNR and CDR2 as FQNEAQ (reference sequence). Unmatched junction bases numbered 8, after V lost 5 bases and J lost 5 bases. The CDR3 has 14 residues. CDR3 amino acids: CASSAPGLSETQYF. CDR3 coding DNA: TGTGCCAGCAGCGCACCGGGACTATCGGAGACCCAGTACTTC.